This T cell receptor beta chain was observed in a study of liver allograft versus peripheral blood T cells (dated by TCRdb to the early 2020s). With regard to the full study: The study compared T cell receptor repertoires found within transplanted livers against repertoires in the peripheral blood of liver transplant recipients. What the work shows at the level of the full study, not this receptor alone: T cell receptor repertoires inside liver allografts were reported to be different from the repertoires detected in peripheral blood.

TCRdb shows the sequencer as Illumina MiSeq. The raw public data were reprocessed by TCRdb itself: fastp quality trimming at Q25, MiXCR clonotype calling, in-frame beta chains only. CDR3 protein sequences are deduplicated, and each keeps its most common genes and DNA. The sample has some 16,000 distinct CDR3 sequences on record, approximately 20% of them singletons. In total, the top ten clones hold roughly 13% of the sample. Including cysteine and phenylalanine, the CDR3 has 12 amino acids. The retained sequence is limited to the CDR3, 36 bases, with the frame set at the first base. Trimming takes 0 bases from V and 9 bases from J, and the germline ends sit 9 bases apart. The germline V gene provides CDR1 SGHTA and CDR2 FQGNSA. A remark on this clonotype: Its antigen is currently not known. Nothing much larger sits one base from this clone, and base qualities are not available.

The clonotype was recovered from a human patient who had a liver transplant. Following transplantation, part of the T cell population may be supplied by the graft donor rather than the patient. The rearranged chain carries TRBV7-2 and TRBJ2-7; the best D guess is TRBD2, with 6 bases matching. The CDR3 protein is CASSLALAVQYF. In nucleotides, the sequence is TGTGCCAGCAGCTTAGCCTTAGCGGTGCAGTACTTC.